This TCR beta chain stems from a study of human T cells and chemical hapten exposure. Background on the study: While the approximately 23-week study was under way, patients received diphenylcyclopropenone on the scalp every week.

MiXCR, run by TCRdb on the RACE reads, gives a single entry per CDR3 protein. This sample carries about 100,000 distinct CDR3 sequences, around 10% of them seen once, and the ten largest clones take 2.5% to 4%. Noted time point: patch test 2, 6 weeks after DPC sensitization. The treatment is: therapeutic diphenylcyclopropenone sensitization with weekly scalp DPC. The TCR comes from a woman in her 40s with alopecia areata. Some clones in this sample may be carry-over from other donors' samples. This sample comprised whole blood, obtained in connection with sensitization to the hapten diphenylcyclopropenone (DPC).

The CDR3 loop is CASSQPSGSSYEQYF. The CDR3 DNA reads TGTGCCAGCAGCCAACCTAGCGGGAGCTCCTACGAGCAGTACTTC. This sequence joins TRBV3-1 and TRBJ2-7, with TRBD2 matching over 10 bases. V lost 2 bases to trimming and J lost 0 bases; unmatched junction nucleotides: 1. The CDR3 runs 15 residues. Germline V gives CDR1 LGHDT, CDR2 YNNKEL (reference sequence).